This T cell receptor (beta chain) was found in a study of cytomegalovirus exposure and HLA in healthy donors. Whole-study context: A preliminary data release comprised 91 million or so unique TCRs obtained from HLA-typed donors. Findings and caveats of the study: Analysis was carried out at a later point, and it linked a missense DCLRE1C variant to TCR beta V- and J-gene trimming. TCR beta chains numbering some 160 were designated cytomegalovirus-associated. Earlier analysis found most TCR beta V segments productive about 90% or about 30% of the time.

The PCR employed 60 Vbeta primers together with 13 Jbeta primers. Clones were sequenced by immunoSEQ multiplex PCR, and TCRdb holds only the in-frame ones, with some missing. The sample has about 160,000 clones; about 80% are singletons. CDR1 SGDLS and CDR2 YYNGEE come from the germline V gene. V was cut by 0 bases and J by 3 bases, with 10 bases left in between. This CDR3 is 15 amino acids long. Of note for this clone: Its antigen is currently unknown.

Sequenced: PBMCs. The genes are TRBV9 and TRBJ2-1; D might be TRBD1 (7 bases). The sequence was collected from a man aged 18 to 30 in good health and CMV-seropositive. In nucleotides, the CDR3 is TGTGCCAGCAGCGTAGGACAGGGAGGCTACAATGAGCAGTTCTTC. Protein sequence: CASSVGQGGYNEQFF.